The present T cell receptor (beta chain) was sequenced within a study of radiation and T cells in renal cell carcinoma. On this clone itself: As yet, its antigen is unknown.

Time point here: baseline pretreatment blood. Stated treatment: 15 Gy SBRT to primary tumor, nephrectomy 4 weeks later. Some clones are missing from TCRdb's copy, which holds only in-frame ones; the method was immunoSEQ multiplex PCR. This repertoire shows about 140,000 clones, approximately 87% found once; its top ten account for roughly 25%. Between the trimmed V and J ends, which lost 5 bases and 3 bases, there was a span of 4 bases. Germline CDR1 reads SGHTA; CDR2 reads FQGNSA. CDR3 length equals 11 residues. Study-wide results and caveats: In blood, top tumor clones expanded by 2 weeks, shrinking by 4. No pretreatment tumor biopsies were available for baseline clonotypes.

The chain is built from TRBV7-2 and TRBJ1-2; D gene unclear. This sample comprised blood, obtained from a patient whose treatment included radiotherapy and nephrectomy. The sequence came from a woman aged 45-59 years with renal cell carcinoma. The CDR3 here is CASSGYYGYTF. CDR3 DNA sequence: TGTGCCAGCAGCGGATACTATGGCTACACCTTC.